This entry concerns a single T cell receptor beta chain. Produced via immunoSEQ multiplex PCR; TCRdb's table is partial and in-frame only. The sample consists of nearly 50,000 clones, around 74% of them appearing once. The sample belongs to a study of PD-1 blockade in classical Hodgkin lymphoma. Trimming took off 4 bases at V and 3 bases at J, with 16 bases between the two ends. The germline V gene encodes CDR1 SGHDN and CDR2 FVKESK. The CDR3 runs 15 residues. As for time point: cycle 4 day 1 (C4D1), after five to seven weeks of nivolumab. All patients relapsed after autologous stem cell transplantation, and brentuximab vedotin exposure varied.

The V call is TRBV14, the J call TRBJ2-7; possible D gene TRBD2, 5 bases. Material: peripheral blood mononuclear cells (PBMCs), obtained before the fourth cycle of nivolumab. The source of this sequence is a human donor with classical Hodgkin lymphoma. The CDR3, as DNA: TGTGCCAGCAGCCCCGGGATATGGGCTTTCTACGAGCAGTACTTC. This codes for CASSPGIWAFYEQYF.